This TCR beta chain was recorded in a study of T cells in Graves' hyperthyroidism and ophthalmopathy. CDR3 length equals 13 residues. CDR1 LNHNV and CDR2 YYDKDF come from the germline V gene (reference sequence). The germline V and J ends were trimmed by 2 bases and 2 bases, with 6 bases remaining between them. Findings and caveats of the study: Appearing also in blood were most of the thyroid clonotypes expanded above 0.001. A model built on 13 V-J features separated ophthalmopathy from stable hyperthyroidism.

Exclusion followed for patients with uncontrolled infection, other autoimmune disease, pregnancy or lactation. RNA transcripts were the template for amplifying TCR beta CDR3 regions. The HTBI primer set drove a first-round RT-PCR of the TCR CDR3. TCRdb re-called the multiplex PCR reads with MiXCR, one entry per CDR3 protein. In the table there are about 570,000 distinct CDR3 sequences, 46% of which are singletons. A remark on this clonotype: Its target is not known.

This TCR was sampled from an adult woman with Graves' disease, either hyperthyroidism or ophthalmopathy (not recorded which). J is TRBJ1-2 and V is TRBV15; D not certain. The source material was peripheral blood or thyroid tissue (not recorded which). The CDR3 coding sequence is TGTGCCACCAGCAGAACGGACAACTATGGCTACACCTTC. This gives the protein CATSRTDNYGYTF.